This TCR beta chain comes out of a study of blood T cell repertoires in COVID-19. Study in general: The samples span acute and convalescent COVID-19 from the United States, Italy and Spain. PBMCs, B-cell-depleted T cells, or T cells were the source of the cDNA or gDNA that made up the material.

This clone was counted a single time. The method was immunoSEQ multiplex PCR; TCRdb's version includes in-frame clones alone and lacks a portion of them. Of just under 350,000 clones in the sample, approximately 82% were seen once. The germline gives CDR1 SEHNR, CDR2 FQNEAQ (reference sequence). V lost 5 bases, J lost 4 bases, and 8 bases lay in between. The CDR3 runs 12 residues. The sequenced material came from peripheral blood. This rearrangement joins TRBV7-9 to TRBJ2-5, with D maybe TRBD2 (5 bases). This clonotype was obtained from a man aged 25 to 40 with active or convalescent COVID-19. CDR3 loop: CASSNSGETQYF. For the CDR3, the DNA is TGTGCCAGCAGCAACAGCGGAGAGACCCAGTACTTC. The variable domain in full, completed from reference TRBV7-9 and TRBJ2-5, reads DTGVSQNPRHKITKRGQNVTFRCDPISEHNRLYWYRQTLGQGPEFLTYFQNEAQLEKSRLLSDRFSAERPKGSFSTLEIQRTEQGDSAMYLCASSNSGETQYFGPGTRLLVL.